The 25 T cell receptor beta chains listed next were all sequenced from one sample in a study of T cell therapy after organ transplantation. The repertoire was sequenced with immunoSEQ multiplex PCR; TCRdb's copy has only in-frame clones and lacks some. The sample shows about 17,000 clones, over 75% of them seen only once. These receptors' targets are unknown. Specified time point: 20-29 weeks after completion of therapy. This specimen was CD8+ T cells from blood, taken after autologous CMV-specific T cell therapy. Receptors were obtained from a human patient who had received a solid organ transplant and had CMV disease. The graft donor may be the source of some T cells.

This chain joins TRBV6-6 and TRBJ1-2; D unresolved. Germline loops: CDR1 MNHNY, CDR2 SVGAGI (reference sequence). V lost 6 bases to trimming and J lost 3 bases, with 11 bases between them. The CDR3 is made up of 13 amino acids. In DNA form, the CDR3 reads TGTGCCAGCAGCCCTGACGGGGACTATGGCTACACCTTC. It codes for CASSPDGDYGYTF.

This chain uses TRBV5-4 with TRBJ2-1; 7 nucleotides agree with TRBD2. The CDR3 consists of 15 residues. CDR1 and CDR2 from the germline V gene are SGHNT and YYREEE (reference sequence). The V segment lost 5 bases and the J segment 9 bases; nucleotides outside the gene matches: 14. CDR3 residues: CASSRLQREFSEQFF. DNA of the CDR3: TGTGCCAGCAGTCGGCTCCAGCGGGAATTTAGTGAGCAGTTCTTC. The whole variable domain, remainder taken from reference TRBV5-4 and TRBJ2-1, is ETGVTQSPTHLIKTRGQQVTLRCSSQSGHNTVSWYQQALGQGPQFIFQYYREEENGRGNFPPRFSGLQFPNYSSELNVNALELDDSALYLCASSRLQREFSEQFFGPGTRLTVL.

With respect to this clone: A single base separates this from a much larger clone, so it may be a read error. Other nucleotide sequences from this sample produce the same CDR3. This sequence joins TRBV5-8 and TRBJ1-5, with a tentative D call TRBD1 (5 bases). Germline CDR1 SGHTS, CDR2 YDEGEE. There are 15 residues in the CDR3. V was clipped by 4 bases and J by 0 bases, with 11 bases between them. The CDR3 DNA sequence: TGTGCCAGCAGCGTCCAGGGCTATAGCAATCAGCCCCAGCATTTT. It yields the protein CASSVQGYSNQPQHF.

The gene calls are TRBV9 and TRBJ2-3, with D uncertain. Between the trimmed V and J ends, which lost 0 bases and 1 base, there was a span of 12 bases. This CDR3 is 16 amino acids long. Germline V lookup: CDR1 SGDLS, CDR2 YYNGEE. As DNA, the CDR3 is TGTGCCAGCAGCGTAGGAGGTTTTCCGGGCACAGATACGCAGTATTTT. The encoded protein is CASSVGGFPGTDTQYF.

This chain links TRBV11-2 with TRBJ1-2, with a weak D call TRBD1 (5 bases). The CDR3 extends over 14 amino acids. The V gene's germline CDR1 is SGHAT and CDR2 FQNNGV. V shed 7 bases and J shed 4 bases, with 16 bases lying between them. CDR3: CASTMGVPSYGYTF. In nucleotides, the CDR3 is TGTGCCAGCACCATGGGGGTCCCAAGCTATGGCTACACCTTC.

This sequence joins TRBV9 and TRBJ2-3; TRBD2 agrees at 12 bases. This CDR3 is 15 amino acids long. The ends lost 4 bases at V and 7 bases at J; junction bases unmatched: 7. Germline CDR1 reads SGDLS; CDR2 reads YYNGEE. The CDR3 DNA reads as TGTGCCAGCAGCCGTCCTAGCGGGGGGGCATATACGCAGTATTTT. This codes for CASSRPSGGAYTQYF.

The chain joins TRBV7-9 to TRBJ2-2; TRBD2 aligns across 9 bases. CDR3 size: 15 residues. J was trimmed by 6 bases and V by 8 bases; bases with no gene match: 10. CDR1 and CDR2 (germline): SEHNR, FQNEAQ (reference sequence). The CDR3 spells CASRLAAGGAGELFF. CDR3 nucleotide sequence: TGTGCCAGCCGTCTGGCGGCGGGAGGGGCCGGGGAGCTGTTTTTT.

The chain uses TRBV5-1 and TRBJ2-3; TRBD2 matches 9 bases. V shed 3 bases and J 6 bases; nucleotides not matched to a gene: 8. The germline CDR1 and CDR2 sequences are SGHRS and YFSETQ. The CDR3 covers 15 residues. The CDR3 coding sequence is TGCGCCAGCAGCTCCCCAGCGGGGGGTGTGGATACGCAGTATTTT. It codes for CASSSPAGGVDTQYF. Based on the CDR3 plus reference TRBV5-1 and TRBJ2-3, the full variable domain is KAGVTQTPRYLIKTRGQQVTLSCSPISGHRSVSWYQQTPGQGLQFLFEYFSETQRNKGNFPGRFSGRQFSNSRSEMNVSTLELGDSALYLCASSSPAGGVDTQYFGPGTRLTVL.

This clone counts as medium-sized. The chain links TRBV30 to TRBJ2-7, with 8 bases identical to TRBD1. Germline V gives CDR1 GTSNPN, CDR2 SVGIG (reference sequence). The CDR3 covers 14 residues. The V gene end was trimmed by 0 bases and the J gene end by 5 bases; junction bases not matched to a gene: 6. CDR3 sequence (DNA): TGTGCCTGGAGTGTACAGTCAGGGGGCCACGAGCAGTACTTC. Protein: CAWSVQSGGHEQYF.

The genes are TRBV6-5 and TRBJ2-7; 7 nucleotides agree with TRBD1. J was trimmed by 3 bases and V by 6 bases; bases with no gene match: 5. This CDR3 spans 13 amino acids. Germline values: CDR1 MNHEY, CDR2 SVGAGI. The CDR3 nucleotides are TGTGCCAGCAGCCCCGGGACAGTCTACGAGCAGTACTTC. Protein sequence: CASSPGTVYEQYF.

The CDR3, as DNA: TGTGCCAGCAGCCTAAAGTGGCAGTCGGGCAATGAGCAGTTCTTC. Amino acids: CASSLKWQSGNEQFF. This chain joins TRBV7-9 and TRBJ2-1, with D unclear. V dropped 5 bases and J dropped 6 bases, with 17 bases sitting between them. Germline V gives CDR1 SEHNR, CDR2 FQNEAQ (reference sequence). The CDR3 runs 15 residues.

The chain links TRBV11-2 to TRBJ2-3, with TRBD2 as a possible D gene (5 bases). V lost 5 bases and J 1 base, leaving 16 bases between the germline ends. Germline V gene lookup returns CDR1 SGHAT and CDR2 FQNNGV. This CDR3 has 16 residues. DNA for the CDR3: TGTGCCAGCAGCCCGTCGGGCCCCGGGGGCACAGATACGCAGTATTTT. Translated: CASSPSGPGGTDTQYF. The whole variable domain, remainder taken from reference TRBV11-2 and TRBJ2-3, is EAGVAQSPRYKIIEKRQSVAFWCNPISGHATLYWYQQILGQGPKLLIQFQNNGVVDDSQLPKDRFSAERLKGVDSTLKIQPAKLEDSAVYLCASSPSGPGGTDTQYFGPGTRLTVL.

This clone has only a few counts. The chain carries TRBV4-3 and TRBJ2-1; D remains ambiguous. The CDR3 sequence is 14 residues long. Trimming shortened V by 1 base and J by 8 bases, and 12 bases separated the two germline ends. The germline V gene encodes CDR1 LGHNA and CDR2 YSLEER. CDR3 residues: CASSQGIGSDEQFF. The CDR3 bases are TGCGCCAGCAGCCAAGGTATTGGAAGCGATGAGCAGTTCTTC.

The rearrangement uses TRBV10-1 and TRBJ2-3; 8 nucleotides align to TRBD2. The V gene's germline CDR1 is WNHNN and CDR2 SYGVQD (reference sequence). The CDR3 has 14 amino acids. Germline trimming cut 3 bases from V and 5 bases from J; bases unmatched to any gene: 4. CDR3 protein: CASSEKRELDTQYF. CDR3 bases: TGCGCCAGCAGTGAAAAGCGGGAGTTAGATACGCAGTATTTT.

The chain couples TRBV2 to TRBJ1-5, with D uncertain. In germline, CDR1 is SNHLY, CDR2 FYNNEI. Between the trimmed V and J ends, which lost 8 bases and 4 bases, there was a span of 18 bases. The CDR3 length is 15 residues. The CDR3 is CASVVGPGGNQPQHF. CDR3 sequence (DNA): TGTGCCAGCGTGGTGGGTCCCGGAGGGAATCAGCCCCAGCATTTT.

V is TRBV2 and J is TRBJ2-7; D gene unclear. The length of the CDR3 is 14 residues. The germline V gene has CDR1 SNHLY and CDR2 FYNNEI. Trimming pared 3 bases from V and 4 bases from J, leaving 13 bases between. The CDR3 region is CASSDQQKSYEQYF. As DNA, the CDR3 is TGTGCCAGCAGTGATCAGCAAAAAAGTTACGAGCAGTACTTC.

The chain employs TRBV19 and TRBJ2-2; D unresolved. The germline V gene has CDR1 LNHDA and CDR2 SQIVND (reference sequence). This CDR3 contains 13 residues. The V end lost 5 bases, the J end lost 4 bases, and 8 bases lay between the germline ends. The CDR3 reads CASSSYSTGELFF. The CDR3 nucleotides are TGTGCCAGTAGTTCCTACAGCACCGGGGAGCTGTTTTTT.

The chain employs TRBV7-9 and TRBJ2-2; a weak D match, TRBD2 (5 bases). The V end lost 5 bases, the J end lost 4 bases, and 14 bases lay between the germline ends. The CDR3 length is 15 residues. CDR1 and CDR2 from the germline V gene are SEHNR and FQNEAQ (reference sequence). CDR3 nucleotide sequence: TGTGCCAGCAGCCAAGAGGGATTTTCCACCGGGGAGCTGTTTTTT. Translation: CASSQEGFSTGELFF.

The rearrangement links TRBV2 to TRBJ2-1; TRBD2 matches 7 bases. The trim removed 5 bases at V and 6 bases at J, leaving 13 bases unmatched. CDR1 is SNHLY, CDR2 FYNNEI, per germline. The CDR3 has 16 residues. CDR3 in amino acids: CASSPPGLGRGNEQFF. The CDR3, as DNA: TGTGCCAGCAGTCCCCCCGGACTAGGGAGGGGCAATGAGCAGTTCTTC.

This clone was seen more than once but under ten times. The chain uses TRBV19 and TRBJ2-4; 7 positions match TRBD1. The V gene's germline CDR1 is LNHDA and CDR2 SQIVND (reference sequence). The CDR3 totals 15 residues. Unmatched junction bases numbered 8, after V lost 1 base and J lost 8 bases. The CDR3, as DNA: TGTGCCAGTAGTATAGGTCTACAGGGGAGAGACATTCAGTACTTC. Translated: CASSIGLQGRDIQYF.

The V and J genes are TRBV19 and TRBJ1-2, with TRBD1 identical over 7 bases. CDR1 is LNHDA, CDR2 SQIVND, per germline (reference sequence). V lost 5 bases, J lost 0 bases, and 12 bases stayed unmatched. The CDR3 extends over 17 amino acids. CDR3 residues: CASSPHGTDGSNYGYTF. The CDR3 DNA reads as TGTGCCAGTAGTCCCCACGGGACAGACGGATCTAACTATGGCTACACCTTC.

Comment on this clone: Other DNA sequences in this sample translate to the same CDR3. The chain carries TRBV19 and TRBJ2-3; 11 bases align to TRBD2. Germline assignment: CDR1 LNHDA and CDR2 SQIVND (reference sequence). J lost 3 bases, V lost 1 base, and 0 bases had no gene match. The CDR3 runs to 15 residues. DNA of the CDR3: TGTGCCAGTAGTATAGGACTAGCGGGAACAGATACGCAGTATTTT. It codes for CASSIGLAGTDTQYF.

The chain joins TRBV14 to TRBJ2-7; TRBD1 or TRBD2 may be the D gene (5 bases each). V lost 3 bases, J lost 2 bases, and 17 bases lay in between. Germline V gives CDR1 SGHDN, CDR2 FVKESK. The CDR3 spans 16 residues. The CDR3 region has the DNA TGTGCCAGCAGCCAGTCCCGGGACCCAATTCCCTACGAGCAGTACTTC. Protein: CASSQSRDPIPYEQYF.

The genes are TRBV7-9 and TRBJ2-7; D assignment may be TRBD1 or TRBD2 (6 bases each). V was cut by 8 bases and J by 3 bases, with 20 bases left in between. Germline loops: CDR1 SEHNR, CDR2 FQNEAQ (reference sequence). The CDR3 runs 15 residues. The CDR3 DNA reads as TGTGCCAGCCAAGGTCGCGCGGGACACCACTACGAGCAGTACTTC. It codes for CASQGRAGHHYEQYF.

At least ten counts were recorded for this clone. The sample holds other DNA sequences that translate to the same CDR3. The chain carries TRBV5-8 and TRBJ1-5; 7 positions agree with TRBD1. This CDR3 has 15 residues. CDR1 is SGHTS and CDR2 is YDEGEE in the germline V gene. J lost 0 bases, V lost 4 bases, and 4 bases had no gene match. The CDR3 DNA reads TGTGCCAGCAGCCTACAGGGGTTTAGCAATCAGCCCCAGCATTTT. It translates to CASSLQGFSNQPQHF.